The T cell receptor beta chain under discussion was sequenced for a study of identical twins. Notes on the study in general: The models gave estimates that fell short of the out-of-frame TCR alpha sharing seen in monozygotic twins. The analysis was cross-sectional rather than longitudinal within donors.

Every sampled donor was Caucasian and healthy. This clonotype was seen many times. What it binds is not known. CDR3 length equals 16 residues. Germline V gene sequence: CDR1 SGHDT, CDR2 YYEEEE. Trimming removed 6 bases at V and 0 bases at J, with 16 bases between. A single record per CDR3 protein comes from TCRdb applying MiXCR to the 5' RACE reads. Among some 600,000 distinct CDR3 sequences, around 7.4% were seen once, and the ten largest hold 1.6%. The same sample was also studied in work on yellow fever vaccine responses in identical twins.

The sequence derives from a woman aged 18-29 years in good health. This rearrangement joins TRBV5-6 to TRBJ2-4; D tentatively fits TRBD1 or TRBD2 (6 bases each). The sequenced sample consisted of PBMCs. The CDR3 bases are TGTGCCAGCACCCCCCCCGGGGGCTTAGCCAAAAACATTCAGTACTTC. Protein: CASTPPGGLAKNIQYF.